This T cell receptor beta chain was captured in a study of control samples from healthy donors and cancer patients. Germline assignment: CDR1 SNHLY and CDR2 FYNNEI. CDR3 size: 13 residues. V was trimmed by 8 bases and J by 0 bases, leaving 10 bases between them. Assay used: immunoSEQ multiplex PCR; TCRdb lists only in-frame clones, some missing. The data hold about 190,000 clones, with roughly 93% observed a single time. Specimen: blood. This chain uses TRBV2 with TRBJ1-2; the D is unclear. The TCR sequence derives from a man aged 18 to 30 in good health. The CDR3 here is CASLEGANYGYTF. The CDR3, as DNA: TGTGCCAGCTTGGAGGGAGCTAACTATGGCTACACCTTC.